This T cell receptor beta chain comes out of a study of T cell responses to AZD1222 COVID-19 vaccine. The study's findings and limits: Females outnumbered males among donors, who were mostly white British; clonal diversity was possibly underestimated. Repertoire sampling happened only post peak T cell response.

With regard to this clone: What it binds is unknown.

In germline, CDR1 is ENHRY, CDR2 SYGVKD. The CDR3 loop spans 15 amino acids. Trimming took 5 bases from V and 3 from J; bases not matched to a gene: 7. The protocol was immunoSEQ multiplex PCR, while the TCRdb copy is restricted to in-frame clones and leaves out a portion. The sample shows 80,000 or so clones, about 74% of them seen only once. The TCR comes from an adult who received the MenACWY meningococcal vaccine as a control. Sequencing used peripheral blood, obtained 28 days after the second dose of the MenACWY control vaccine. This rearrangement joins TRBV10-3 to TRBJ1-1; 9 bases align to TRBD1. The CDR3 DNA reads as TGTGCCATCAGTCCGGGACAGGGCGGGTACACTGAAGCTTTCTTT. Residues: CAISPGQGGYTEAFF.